Listed below are T cell receptor beta chains from one sample, sequenced in a study of T cells in Graves' hyperthyroidism and ophthalmopathy. TCRdb passed the multiplex PCR reads through MiXCR, listing each CDR3 protein once. The table includes around 280,000 distinct CDR3 sequences, about 14% detected once. Sequencing was performed on blood. The receptors originated from a woman aged 25 to 39 with Graves' hyperthyroidism that later progressed to Graves' ophthalmopathy. The CDR3 runs from the conserved cysteine through the conserved F or W. The order of the fields is V gene, J gene, CDR3 protein.

V gene: TRBV27; J gene: TRBJ1-2; CDR3 protein: CASSLGQSTGYTF
V gene: TRBV11-2; J gene: TRBJ2-1; CDR3 protein: CASSLEAAGAYNEQFF
V gene: TRBV28; J gene: TRBJ2-7; CDR3 protein: CASSFTYSRGSETYEQYF
V gene: TRBV20-1; J gene: TRBJ2-2; CDR3 protein: CSAPTSGRGNTGELFF
V gene: TRBV11-1; J gene: TRBJ2-7; CDR3 protein: CASSLRTAYEQYF
V gene: TRBV7-2; J gene: TRBJ1-5; CDR3 protein: CASSQGESNQPQHF
V gene: TRBV27; J gene: TRBJ2-3; CDR3 protein: CASSAGTVSTDTQYF
V gene: TRBV12-3/TRBV12-4; J gene: TRBJ2-7; CDR3 protein: CASSLGVAGPYEQYF
V gene: TRBV15; J gene: TRBJ2-7; CDR3 protein: CATSGGRSGDQQYF
V gene: TRBV2; J gene: TRBJ2-7; CDR3 protein: CASQGGLAGLYEQYF
V gene: TRBV30; J gene: TRBJ2-7; CDR3 protein: CAWMWGGSYEQYF
V gene: TRBV5-6; J gene: TRBJ1-1; CDR3 protein: CASSPRGRRWDTEAFF
V gene: TRBV4-1; J gene: TRBJ2-7; CDR3 protein: CASSQDIDSYEQYF
V gene: TRBV7-3; J gene: TRBJ2-7; CDR3 protein: CASSLGGPGGYEQYF
V gene: TRBV7-9; J gene: TRBJ1-6; CDR3 protein: CASSLEGVNSPLHF
V gene: TRBV7-8; J gene: TRBJ2-1; CDR3 protein: CASSRIAGAVYNEQFF
V gene: TRBV30; J gene: TRBJ2-1; CDR3 protein: CAWSVTDFYNEQFF
V gene: TRBV27; J gene: TRBJ2-5; CDR3 protein: CASSGLAEETQYF
V gene: TRBV30; J gene: TRBJ1-2; CDR3 protein: CAWSQLRDRATYGYTF
V gene: TRBV30; J gene: TRBJ1-2; CDR3 protein: CAREGSNYGYTF
V gene: TRBV6-2/TRBV6-3; J gene: TRBJ2-7; CDR3 protein: CASSHLAGGLPYEQYF
V gene: TRBV30; J gene: TRBJ2-1; CDR3 protein: CAWGTSSNEQFF
V gene: TRBV12-3/TRBV12-4; J gene: TRBJ2-3; CDR3 protein: CASSLEGLGSGKSQYF
V gene: TRBV20-1; J gene: TRBJ2-5; CDR3 protein: CSARGGSGRAEETQYF
V gene: TRBV7-2; J gene: TRBJ2-7; CDR3 protein: CASSPDQGSVYEQYF
V gene: TRBV6-1; J gene: TRBJ2-1; CDR3 protein: CASSPGQGRMDNEQFF
V gene: TRBV5-1; J gene: TRBJ2-7; CDR3 protein: CASSLDSLLSYEQYF